Below, 17 T cell receptor beta chains from the same sample are listed, as sequenced in a study of Tregs in tolerant kidney transplant recipients. The nonmyeloablative bone marrow transplants came from related graft donors, with transient mixed chimerism. Using immunoSEQ multiplex PCR, the repertoire was profiled, and TCRdb retains in-frame clones only, with some absent. The sample includes about 52,000 clones, about nine tenths of them seen just once. Material: CD8+ T cells from blood (PBMCs), obtained 24 months after the transplant. The receptors derive from a human patient who received a combined kidney and bone marrow transplant. The graft donor may account for some of the T cells.

This clone was recorded once. The gene calls are TRBV11-3 and TRBJ2-7, with D maybe TRBD1 (6 bases). Deletions cut 4 bases from V and 0 bases from J, with 13 bases between. Germline-derived CDR1 and CDR2 are SGHNT and YENEEA. The length of the CDR3 is 15 residues. In DNA form, the CDR3 reads TGTGCCAGCAGCTCCCACCGGGACAACTCCTACGAGCAGTACTTC. This translates into CASSSHRDNSYEQYF.

This clone was recorded a few times. The gene calls are TRBV28 and TRBJ2-7; the D is unclear. V was shortened by 2 bases and J by 3 bases, with 2 bases between the two germline ends. This CDR3 spans 11 amino acids. Germline assignment: CDR1 MDHEN and CDR2 SYDVKM. The CDR3 bases are TGTGCCAGCAGTTTACTCTACGAGCAGTACTTC. Its protein is CASSLLYEQYF.

In this sample, this clone turned up once. This sequence joins TRBV6-6 and TRBJ1-1; the match to TRBD1 covers 10 bases. Germline V gene sequence: CDR1 MNHNY, CDR2 SVGAGI (reference sequence). V lost 4 bases, J lost 3 bases, and 5 bases stayed unmatched. This CDR3 is 15 amino acids long. This chain's CDR3 is CASSSGTGDDTEAFF. The CDR3 DNA reads TGTGCCAGCAGTTCCGGGACAGGGGATGACACTGAAGCTTTCTTT.

The chain carries TRBV27 and TRBJ2-7; the D is unclear. V was trimmed by 3 bases and J by 6 bases, leaving 9 bases between them. The V gene's germline CDR1 is MNHEY and CDR2 SMNVEV (reference sequence). This CDR3 has 12 residues. CDR3: CASSFDRGEQYF. The CDR3 region has the DNA TGTGCCAGCAGTTTTGACCGCGGCGAGCAGTACTTC.

V gene TRBV7-3 combines with J gene TRBJ2-1; 9 bases agree with TRBD2. The CDR3 totals 17 residues. Unmatched junction bases numbered 7, after V lost 2 bases and J lost 2 bases. CDR1 and CDR2 from the germline V gene are SGHTA and FQGTGA. The CDR3 DNA sequence: TGTGCCAGCAGCTTAGGGCGGGGGGGCCCTACCTACAATGAGCAGTTCTTC. Encoded protein: CASSLGRGGPTYNEQFF.

The J gene is TRBJ2-7, the V gene TRBV28; the match to TRBD1 covers 11 bases. The CDR3 is 16 residues long. The ends lost 6 bases at V and 1 base at J; junction bases unmatched: 8. Germline V lookup: CDR1 MDHEN, CDR2 SYDVKM. The CDR3 sequence: CASSLGQGAMSYEQYF. CDR3 DNA sequence: TGTGCCAGCAGCTTAGGACAGGGGGCTATGTCCTACGAGCAGTACTTC.

The chain employs TRBV11-2 and TRBJ2-5; 8 bases map to TRBD1. Germline-derived CDR1 and CDR2 are SGHAT and FQNNGV. This CDR3 contains 14 residues. V gave up 1 base and J gave up 5 bases; unmatched junction bases: 3. The CDR3 spells CASSLGQGLETQYF. In DNA form, the CDR3 reads TGTGCCAGCAGCTTAGGACAGGGGTTGGAGACCCAGTACTTC.

This clone was observed a handful of times. This chain links TRBV14 with TRBJ1-1, with D perhaps matching TRBD1 (5 bases). Germline loops: CDR1 SGHDN, CDR2 FVKESK. This CDR3 has 15 residues. Trimming took off 0 bases at V and 5 bases at J, with 13 bases between the two ends. CDR3 nucleotides: TGTGCCAGCAGCCAAGATCTGCCAGCAGGGACTGAAGCTTTCTTT. It yields the protein CASSQDLPAGTEAFF.

The chain is built from TRBV7-9 and TRBJ2-7; D might be TRBD1 (6 bases). Germline-derived CDR1 and CDR2 are SEHNR and FQNEAQ (reference sequence). The V end lost 3 bases, the J end lost 5 bases, and 11 bases lay between the germline ends. CDR3 length equals 13 residues. The DNA of the CDR3 is TGTGCCAGCAGCTTTCCAACAGGGAACGAGCAGTACTTC. It translates to CASSFPTGNEQYF.

J is TRBJ2-7 and V is TRBV7-8; 7 nucleotides agree with TRBD2. The CDR3 loop spans 14 amino acids. Germline CDR1 SGHVS, CDR2 FQNEAQ. Losses at the gene ends were 4 bases for V and 5 bases for J; bases not matched to a gene: 8. The DNA for the CDR3 is TGTGCCAGCAGCTCTAGCGGCCGTCCGGACGAGCAGTACTTC. This encodes CASSSSGRPDEQYF.

The chain is built from TRBV11-3 and TRBJ2-1; D is perhaps TRBD2 (5 bases). The CDR3 has 14 amino acids. Per the germline V gene, CDR1 is SGHNT and CDR2 is YENEEA. The V end was cut by 1 base, the J end by 5 bases, with 9 bases between. DNA of the CDR3: TGTGCCAGCAGCTTAGGCGGGTCCCACAATGAGCAGTTCTTC. Its protein is CASSLGGSHNEQFF.

The rearrangement joins TRBV7-2 to TRBJ2-7; 8 bases are shared with TRBD1. Trimming at V came to 3 bases and at J to 2 bases, leaving 3 bases not matched to a gene. This CDR3 has 14 amino acids. Per germline, CDR1 SGHTA and CDR2 FQGNSA. Written as DNA, the CDR3 is TGTGCCAGCAGCTTCGGACAGGGAACCTACGAGCAGTACTTC. Translated, it gives CASSFGQGTYEQYF.

This chain uses TRBV13 with TRBJ2-5, with D tentatively TRBD1 (5 bases). The CDR3 covers 15 residues. Germline CDR1 PRHDT, CDR2 FYEKMQ (reference sequence). The V end lost 4 bases, the J end lost 1 base, and 13 bases lay between the germline ends. The CDR3 region is CASSSPDRFQETQYF. Written as DNA, the CDR3 is TGTGCCAGCAGCTCACCTGACAGATTCCAAGAGACCCAGTACTTC.

This clone was observed once. The J gene is TRBJ2-2, the V gene TRBV13; no clear D. The CDR3 is 13 amino acids. CDR1 is PRHDT and CDR2 is FYEKMQ in the germline V gene (reference sequence). V was shortened by 2 bases and J by 5 bases, with 6 bases between the two germline ends. The CDR3: CASSLTQTGELFF. In DNA, the CDR3 is TGTGCCAGCAGCTTAACACAGACCGGGGAGCTGTTTTTT.

This clone was picked up a small number of times. V is TRBV7-2 and J is TRBJ2-3, with 15 bases that match TRBD2. Germline CDR1 reads SGHTA; CDR2 reads FQGNSA. The CDR3 consists of 16 residues. Unmatched junction bases numbered 4, after V lost 5 bases and J lost 4 bases. The CDR3 DNA follows: TGTGCCAGCAGCCGGACTAGCGGGGGGGTTGCAGATACGCAGTATTTT. Translating gives CASSRTSGGVADTQYF.

This chain joins TRBV21-1 and TRBJ2-5; TRBD1, as called in the table, went unchecked against the DNA. TRBV21-1 is a documented pseudogene. CDR3 size: 16 residues. CDR3 region: CASSKGGQGGSETQYF. The CDR3, as DNA: TGTGCCAGCAGCAAAGGAGGGCAGGGGGGATCCGAGACCCAGTACTTC.

This chain connects TRBV7-9 to TRBJ2-7, with D unclear. The CDR3 extends over 11 amino acids. CDR1 SEHNR and CDR2 FQNEAQ come from the germline V gene (reference sequence). V lost 2 bases, J lost 4 bases, and 3 bases lay in between. CDR3 protein: CASSLRYEQYF. In DNA, the CDR3 is TGTGCCAGCAGCTTACGGTACGAGCAGTACTTC.